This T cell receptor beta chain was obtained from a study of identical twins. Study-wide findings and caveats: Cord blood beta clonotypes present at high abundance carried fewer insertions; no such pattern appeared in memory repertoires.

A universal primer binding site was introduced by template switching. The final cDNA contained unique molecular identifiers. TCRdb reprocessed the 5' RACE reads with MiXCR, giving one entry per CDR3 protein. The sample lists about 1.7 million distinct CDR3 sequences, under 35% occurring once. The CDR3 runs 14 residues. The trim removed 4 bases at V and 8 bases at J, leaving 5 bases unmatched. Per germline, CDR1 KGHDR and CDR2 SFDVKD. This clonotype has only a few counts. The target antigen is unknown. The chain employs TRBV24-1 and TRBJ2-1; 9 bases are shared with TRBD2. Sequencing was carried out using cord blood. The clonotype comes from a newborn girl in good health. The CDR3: CATSEAGGPDEQFF. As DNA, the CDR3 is TGTGCCACCAGTGAGGCGGGGGGGCCCGATGAGCAGTTCTTC.